This T cell receptor (beta chain) came from a study of T cells in Graves' hyperthyroidism and ophthalmopathy. Diagnostic decisions used clinical symptoms, serum thyroxine and TRAb, thyroid ultrasound and orbital computed tomography. The source material, RNA transcripts, was used to amplify TCR beta CDR3 regions. An initial round of RT-PCR targeting the TCR CDR3 relied on the HTBI primer set. Each CDR3 protein gets one entry after TCRdb re-called the multiplex PCR reads with MiXCR. This table holds fewer than 650,000 distinct CDR3 sequences, 14% found once. Trimming removed 5 bases from V and 7 bases from J, with 20 bases in between. There are 15 residues in the CDR3. Overall study findings and caveats: Most expanded thyroid clonotypes above 0.001 also appeared in blood.

A word on this clonotype: Its antigen is currently unknown.

This receptor was obtained from a woman aged 40 to 50 with Graves' hyperthyroidism. Sequencing was performed on blood. This chain connects TRBV12-3 or TRBV12-4 to TRBJ1-2; TRBD1 is a possible D gene (5 bases). As DNA, the CDR3 is TGTGCCAGCAGTCCTGAAGTGGGGCTCAGGGCTGGCTACACCTTC. It codes for CASSPEVGLRAGYTF.